This T cell receptor (beta chain) emerged from a study of blood T cell repertoires in COVID-19. Source study methods: Amplification of reference gene primers was used by the study to estimate nucleated cell counts. Method: immunoSEQ multiplex PCR; TCRdb's copy keeps in-frame clones and lacks some. That table supplies the V and J calls and clone size; D and trimming were determined from the DNA. The data hold around 300,000 clones, with around 90% observed a single time. The germline V gene has CDR1 SGHTA and CDR2 FQGTGA. Trimming shortened V by 8 bases and J by 1 base, and 20 bases separated the two germline ends. CDR3 size: 16 residues.

The V gene is TRBV7-3, the J gene TRBJ2-5; tentative D call: TRBD2 (7 bases). The sequencing sample was made of peripheral blood. The sequence came from a man between 50 and 59 years old with active or convalescent COVID-19. The CDR3 here is CASGPGGGAIQETQYF. As DNA, the CDR3 is TGTGCCAGCGGCCCGGGGGGCGGGGCTATCCAAGAGACCCAGTACTTC.